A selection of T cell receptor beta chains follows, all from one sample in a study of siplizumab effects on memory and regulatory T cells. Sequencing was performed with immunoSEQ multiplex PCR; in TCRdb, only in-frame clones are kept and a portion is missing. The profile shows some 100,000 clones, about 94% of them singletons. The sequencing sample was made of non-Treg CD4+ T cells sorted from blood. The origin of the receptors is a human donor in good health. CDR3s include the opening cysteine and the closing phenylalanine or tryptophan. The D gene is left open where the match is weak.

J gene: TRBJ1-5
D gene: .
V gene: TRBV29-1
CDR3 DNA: TGCAGCGTTTCATTTGCAGGGGATCAGCCCCAGCATTTT
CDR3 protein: CSVSFAGDQPQHF

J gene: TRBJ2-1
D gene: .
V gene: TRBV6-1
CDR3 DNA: TGTGCCAGCATCCCCAGCCCGGGGAATGAGCAGTTCTTC
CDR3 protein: CASIPSPGNEQFF

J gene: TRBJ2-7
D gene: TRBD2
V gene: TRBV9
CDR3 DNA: TGTGCCAGCAGCGTAGACGGGAGGGTAACGGAGCAGTACTTC
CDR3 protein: CASSVDGRVTEQYF

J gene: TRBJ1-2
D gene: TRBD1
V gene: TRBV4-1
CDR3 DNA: TGCGCCAGCAGCCAAGCCCTCAGGGACAGGGAGTTCGGCTACACCTTC
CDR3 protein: CASSQALRDREFGYTF

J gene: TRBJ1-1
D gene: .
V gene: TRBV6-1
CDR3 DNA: TGTGCCAGCAGTTCCAGTTCGACAGCGAACACTGAAGCTTTCTTT
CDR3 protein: CASSSSSTANTEAFF

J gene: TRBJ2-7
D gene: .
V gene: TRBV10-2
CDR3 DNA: TGCGCCAGCAGTGAAGGGACGCTTACCCCCCACGAGCAGTACTTC
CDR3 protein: CASSEGTLTPHEQYF

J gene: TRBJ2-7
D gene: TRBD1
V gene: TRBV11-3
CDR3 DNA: TGTGCCAGCAGCTCTCGATCGACAGGGGCACGCTCCTACGAGCAGTACTTC
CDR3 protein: CASSSRSTGARSYEQYF

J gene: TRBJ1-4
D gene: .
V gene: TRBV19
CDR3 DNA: TGTGCCAGTAGTATGAGCCGCCTGAGAGAAAAACTGTTTTTT
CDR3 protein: CASSMSRLREKLFF

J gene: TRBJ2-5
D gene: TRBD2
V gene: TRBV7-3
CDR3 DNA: TGTGCCAGCAGCTTGGCGGGAGTTGAGACCCAGTACTTC
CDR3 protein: CASSLAGVETQYF

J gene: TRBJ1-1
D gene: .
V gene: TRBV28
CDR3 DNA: TGTGCCACGAAGACCGGGAACACTGAAGCTTTCTTT
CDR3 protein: CATKTGNTEAFF

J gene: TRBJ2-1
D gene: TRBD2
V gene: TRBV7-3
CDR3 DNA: TGTGCCAGCAGCTTAATGGCTAGCGGGAATGAGCAGTTCTTC
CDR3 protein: CASSLMASGNEQFF

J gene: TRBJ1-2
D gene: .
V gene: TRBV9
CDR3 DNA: TGTGCCAGCAGCGACAGGGAGTATGGCTACACCTTC
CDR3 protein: CASSDREYGYTF

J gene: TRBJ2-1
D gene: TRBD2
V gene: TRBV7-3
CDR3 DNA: TGTGCCAGCAGCATAACTAGCGGGAGACTAAATGAGCAGTTCTTC
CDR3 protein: CASSITSGRLNEQFF

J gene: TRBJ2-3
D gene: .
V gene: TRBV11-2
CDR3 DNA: TGTGCCAGCAGCTTAAATTATCCAGATACGCAGTATTTT
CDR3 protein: CASSLNYPDTQYF